These 32 T cell receptor beta chains share one sample of origin, sequenced in a study of cytotoxic CD8 clonotypes in ibrutinib-treated CLL. Repertoires were generated with immunoSEQ multiplex PCR, while TCRdb's copy carries only in-frame clones and drops some. The table shows more than 300,000 clones, with almost 80% occurring only once. The specimen comprised PBMCs, sampled before ibrutinib treatment. These receptors were taken from a human donor with chronic lymphocytic leukemia.

The V call is TRBV28, the J call TRBJ2-7, with D perhaps TRBD2 (5 bases). The CDR3 runs 15 residues. V was clipped by 3 bases and J by 3 bases, with 15 bases between them. Germline V lookup: CDR1 MDHEN, CDR2 SYDVKM. CDR3 DNA sequence: TGTGCCAGCAGTTTTAATTATGCAGAGGGCTACGAGCAGTACTTC. Amino acid sequence: CASSFNYAEGYEQYF. Full variable domain (outside the CDR3, taken from reference TRBV28 and TRBJ2-7): DVKVTQSSRYLVKRTGEKVFLECVQDMDHENMFWYRQDPGLGLRLIYFSYDVKMKEKGDIPEGYSVSREKKERFSLILESASTNQTSMYLCASSFNYAEGYEQYFGPGTRLTVT.

The chain links TRBV20-1 to TRBJ2-1, with D maybe TRBD1 (6 bases). The CDR3 length is 11 residues. Trimming removed 6 bases at V and 5 bases at J, with 8 bases between. Germline V CDR1 and CDR2: DFQATT, SNEGSKA (reference sequence). CDR3 sequence (DNA): TGCAGTGCCAGACAGGACAATGAGCAGTTCTTC. This sequence encodes CSARQDNEQFF.

This clone was picked up a small number of times. The chain joins TRBV10-3 to TRBJ2-5; D unclear. From germline, CDR1 is ENHRY and CDR2 SYGVKD. This CDR3 spans 16 amino acids. The ends were cut back, 2 bases at V and 0 bases at J, with 13 bases in the middle. The CDR3 sequence is CAISEQRLEYQETQYF. The CDR3 DNA reads TGTGCCATCAGTGAGCAACGTTTGGAGTACCAAGAGACCCAGTACTTC.

J is TRBJ2-5 and V is TRBV10-3; D uncertain. This CDR3 spans 14 amino acids. Trimming shortened V by 2 bases and J by 9 bases, and 16 bases separated the two germline ends. Germline V gene sequence: CDR1 ENHRY, CDR2 SYGVKD. The CDR3 loop is CAISEDGSVGSQYF. DNA for the CDR3: TGTGCCATCAGTGAGGATGGCAGTGTTGGTTCCCAGTACTTC.

CDR3 bases: TGTGCCAGCAGTCCAGGGAACTATGGCTACACCTTC. The encoded protein is CASSPGNYGYTF. The V call is TRBV6-5, the J call TRBJ1-2, with D tentatively TRBD1 (5 bases). Per the germline V gene, CDR1 is MNHEY and CDR2 is SVGAGI. The CDR3 is made up of 12 amino acids. V lost 5 bases and J 2 bases, leaving 6 bases between the germline ends.

This chain connects TRBV2 to TRBJ2-1; 7 nucleotides line up with TRBD2. The CDR3 contains 12 residues. The germline V gene has CDR1 SNHLY and CDR2 FYNNEI. V dropped 8 bases and J dropped 12; count of bases not matched to a gene: 10. CDR3 sequence: CASVASGIGQFF. CDR3 DNA: TGTGCCAGCGTGGCTAGCGGCATTGGGCAGTTCTTC.

V gene TRBV15 combines with J gene TRBJ1-2; the D gene is possibly TRBD1 (5 bases). V was pared by 3 bases and J by 4 bases, with 9 bases between. The CDR3 totals 13 residues. The germline gives CDR1 LNHNV, CDR2 YYDKDF (reference sequence). The CDR3 nucleotides read TGTGCCACCAGCAGCGGGGCCGTCTATGGCTACACCTTC. Its protein is CATSSGAVYGYTF.

The V and J genes are TRBV9 and TRBJ2-1, with TRBD2 identical over 7 bases. The CDR3 has 17 amino acids. The germline CDR1 and CDR2 sequences are SGDLS and YYNGEE. V lost 0 bases to trimming and J lost 8 bases; unmatched junction nucleotides: 14. CDR3: CASSVASGTYYVDEQFF. The CDR3 nucleotides are TGTGCCAGCAGCGTAGCCAGCGGGACCTACTATGTCGATGAGCAGTTCTTC.

V gene TRBV27 combines with J gene TRBJ2-3, with 7 bases matching TRBD2. The germline V gene encodes CDR1 MNHEY and CDR2 SMNVEV (reference sequence). The CDR3 extends over 17 amino acids. V shed 6 bases and J 7 bases; nucleotides not matched to a gene: 19. CDR3 DNA: TGTGCCAGCAGCTTGGGCGGGGGTTTGAGTACCTCTAATACGCAGTATTTT. It encodes CASSLGGGLSTSNTQYF.

This chain links TRBV5-4 with TRBJ2-1; TRBD1 might be the D (6 bases). The CDR3 sequence is 12 residues long. Germline lookup yields CDR1 SGHNT and CDR2 YYREEE (reference sequence). V was trimmed by 4 bases and J by 9 bases, leaving 11 bases between them. The CDR3 loop is CASSMNRAEQFF. The CDR3 DNA is TGTGCCAGCAGCATGAACAGGGCTGAGCAGTTCTTC.

The chain joins TRBV30 to TRBJ2-4; 13 nucleotides match TRBD2. With 5 bases clipped from V and 8 bases from J, the junction kept 12 bases outside the gene matches. The CDR3 loop spans 16 amino acids. Germline CDR1 reads GTSNPN; CDR2 reads SVGIG (reference sequence). The CDR3 sequence is CAWSTGLAGDVDIQYF. The CDR3 DNA sequence: TGTGCCTGGTCGACCGGACTAGCGGGAGACGTGGACATTCAGTACTTC.

The chain carries TRBV7-8 and TRBJ2-7; TRBD1 or TRBD2 may be the D gene (7 bases each). V lost 0 bases and J lost 5, with 17 bases in between. The germline CDR1 and CDR2 sequences are SGHVS and FQNEAQ. The CDR3 has 16 residues. CDR3 residues: CASSLAGGGSSHEQYF. In DNA, the CDR3 is TGTGCCAGCAGCTTAGCAGGGGGCGGGAGTAGCCACGAGCAGTACTTC.

The chain uses TRBV9 and TRBJ1-2; TRBD1 is a possible D gene (6 bases). CDR1 is SGDLS, CDR2 YYNGEE, per germline. The CDR3 extends over 15 amino acids. Between the trimmed V and J ends, which lost 0 bases and 2 bases, there was a span of 11 bases. CDR3 residues: CASSVALQGNYGYTF. For the CDR3, the DNA is TGTGCCAGCAGCGTAGCTCTACAGGGAAACTATGGCTACACCTTC.

This rearrangement joins TRBV18 to TRBJ1-1, with 9 nucleotides matching TRBD1. The CDR3 has 14 residues. After removal of 3 bases from V and 1 base from J, the junction contained 0 bases not matched to a gene. CDR1 and CDR2 from the germline V gene are KGHSH and LQKENI. The CDR3 sequence is CASSPGQGNTEAFF. The CDR3 DNA sequence: TGTGCCAGCTCACCGGGACAGGGGAACACTGAAGCTTTCTTT.

The sample holds a few counts of this clone. V gene TRBV7-9 combines with J gene TRBJ1-4; D not resolved. Trimming left V 1 base short and J 7 bases short, with 13 bases between. This CDR3 contains 15 residues. Germline assignment: CDR1 SEHNR and CDR2 FQNEAQ (reference sequence). For the CDR3, the DNA is TGTGCCAGCAGCTTAGAAGTGGATTTACGTGAAAAACTGTTTTTT. This gives the protein CASSLEVDLREKLFF.

This clone came up a few times. V gene TRBV6-5 combines with J gene TRBJ2-1, with D uncertain. V was shortened by 4 bases and J by 0 bases, with 13 bases between the two germline ends. CDR1 is MNHEY, CDR2 SVGAGI, per germline. The CDR3 totals 16 residues. The CDR3 loop is CASSLQVSLSYNEQFF. DNA of the CDR3: TGTGCCAGCAGTTTACAAGTCTCTCTCTCCTACAATGAGCAGTTCTTC.

The DNA for the CDR3 is TGTGCCAGTTCCACGAACTACGAGCAGTACTTC. Amino acids: CASSTNYEQYF. The rearrangement uses TRBV19 and TRBJ2-7; D is undetermined. There are 11 residues in the CDR3. The germline gives CDR1 LNHDA, CDR2 SQIVND (reference sequence). V was trimmed by 8 bases and J by 3 bases, leaving 8 bases between them.

This clone was counted a few times. The chain carries TRBV6-5 and TRBJ2-5; TRBD1 agrees at 7 bases. Losses at the gene ends were 7 bases for V and 0 bases for J; bases not matched to a gene: 8. Looked up from germline, CDR1 is MNHEY and CDR2 is SVGAGI. The length of the CDR3 is 15 residues. CDR3 amino acids: CASTRGTAYQETQYF. The DNA of the CDR3 is TGTGCCAGCACCAGGGGGACAGCGTACCAAGAGACCCAGTACTTC.

The chain recombines TRBV2 with TRBJ1-5; D not certain. V lost 3 bases to trimming and J lost 6 bases, with 12 bases between them. Germline assignment: CDR1 SNHLY and CDR2 FYNNEI. The CDR3 spans 14 residues. CDR3 sequence: CASSEVEFTQPQHF. In nucleotides, the CDR3 is TGTGCCAGCAGTGAGGTAGAATTCACTCAGCCCCAGCATTTT.

The rearrangement links TRBV21-1 to TRBJ1-5. TRBV21-1 corresponds to a pseudogene. This CDR3 region has 16 residues. In nucleotides, the CDR3 is TGTGCCAGCACCCTACAGGGAGGTTGGAGCAATCAGCCCCAGCATTTT. Its translation: CASTLQGGWSNQPQHF.

The chain carries TRBV28 and TRBJ1-2; TRBD1 aligns across 8 bases. This CDR3 spans 15 amino acids. Germline CDR1 reads MDHEN; CDR2 reads SYDVKM. Trimming took 5 bases from V and 6 from J; bases not matched to a gene: 11. The CDR3 protein is CASSPHRGTINGYTF. The CDR3, as DNA: TGTGCCAGCAGTCCCCACAGGGGGACGATCAATGGCTACACCTTC.

The chain links TRBV10-3 to TRBJ2-5; no reliable D call. The V gene lost 6 bases and the J gene lost 5 bases, with 7 bases spanning the gap. This CDR3 is 11 amino acids long. CDR1 is ENHRY and CDR2 is SYGVKD in the germline V gene. DNA for the CDR3: TGTGCCATCAGCACTGGGGAGACCCAGTACTTC. Its translation: CAISTGETQYF.

This chain uses TRBV25-1 with TRBJ2-7; D is unresolved. The ends were cut back, 8 bases at V and 0 bases at J, with 14 bases in the middle. The CDR3 has 14 amino acids. Looked up from germline, CDR1 is MGHDK and CDR2 is SYGVNS. The CDR3 is CASPAGTSSYEQYF. The CDR3 DNA reads TGTGCCAGCCCCGCAGGCACGAGCTCCTACGAGCAGTACTTC.

The rearrangement uses TRBV30 and TRBJ2-5; the match to TRBD2 covers 7 bases. Germline V gives CDR1 GTSNPN, CDR2 SVGIG (reference sequence). This CDR3 contains 14 residues. V shed 1 base and J 3 bases; nucleotides not matched to a gene: 5. This CDR3 reads CAWSAGGSKETQYF. DNA of the CDR3: TGTGCCTGGAGTGCCGGCGGGAGTAAAGAGACCCAGTACTTC.

The chain's CDR3 is CASSPRPVGNTEAFF. The CDR3 coding sequence is TGTGCCAGCAGCCCTCGTCCCGTTGGGAACACTGAAGCTTTCTTT. The chain joins TRBV9 to TRBJ1-1; D remains unclear. Looked up from germline, CDR1 is SGDLS and CDR2 is YYNGEE. The germline V and J ends were trimmed by 4 bases and 1 base, with 14 bases remaining between them. The CDR3 totals 15 residues.

This rearrangement joins TRBV10-3 to TRBJ2-1; TRBD2 agrees at 8 bases. Per the germline V gene, CDR1 is ENHRY and CDR2 is SYGVKD. The CDR3 loop spans 14 amino acids. With V trimmed by 0 bases and J by 9 bases, 4 bases remained unmatched. CDR3 protein: CAISESGAGGEQFF. The CDR3 DNA sequence: TGTGCCATCAGTGAGTCTGGGGCGGGAGGTGAGCAGTTCTTC.

The V and J genes are TRBV7-9 and TRBJ2-1; perhaps D is TRBD1 or TRBD2 (6 bases each). The germline V gene encodes CDR1 SEHNR and CDR2 FQNEAQ (reference sequence). The CDR3 is 13 amino acids. V was cut by 5 bases and J by 7 bases, with 12 bases left in between. CDR3 sequence: CASSTRGPNEQFF. Written as DNA, the CDR3 is TGTGCCAGCAGCACCCGGGGGCCTAATGAGCAGTTCTTC.

The sample holds a few counts of this clone. The rearrangement joins TRBV27 to TRBJ2-5; possibly TRBD1 or TRBD2 for D (5 bases each). Trimming shortened V by 4 bases and J by 2 bases, and 14 bases separated the two germline ends. The V gene's germline CDR1 is MNHEY and CDR2 SMNVEV (reference sequence). The CDR3 loop spans 15 amino acids. CDR3 nucleotide sequence: TGTGCCAGCAGTTCCCGCCCAGGGAGACAAGAGACCCAGTACTTC. Protein: CASSSRPGRQETQYF.

This sequence joins TRBV28 and TRBJ1-2; 9 bases align to TRBD1. Trimming cost V 7 bases and J 4 bases; bases outside gene matches: 7. The V gene's germline CDR1 is MDHEN and CDR2 SYDVKM. The CDR3 extends over 14 amino acids. This CDR3 reads CASNGQGSFYGYTF. For the CDR3, the DNA is TGTGCCAGCAACGGACAGGGGTCCTTCTATGGCTACACCTTC.

This clone was observed a few times. The chain links TRBV7-3 to TRBJ2-6, with D possibly being TRBD1 (5 bases). The V end lost 5 bases, the J end lost 3 bases, and 8 bases lay between the germline ends. This CDR3 is 14 amino acids long. Per the germline V gene, CDR1 is SGHTA and CDR2 is FQGTGA. As DNA, the CDR3 is TGTGCCAGCAGCAGCAGGGTTGGGGCCAACGTCCTGACTTTC. This encodes CASSSRVGANVLTF.

The V call is TRBV5-1, the J call TRBJ2-7, with 7 bases identical to TRBD2. The CDR3 is made up of 14 amino acids. Trimming removed 7 bases from V and 0 bases from J; junction bases left unmatched: 7. From germline, CDR1 is SGHRS and CDR2 YFSETQ. DNA of the CDR3: TGCGCCAGCTCGGGCTCTAGCGGCTCCTACGAGCAGTACTTC. Its protein product is CASSGSSGSYEQYF.

The J gene is TRBJ2-2, the V gene TRBV6-1; D gene ambiguous. In germline, CDR1 is MNHNS, CDR2 SASEGT. This CDR3 spans 14 amino acids. V dropped 5 bases and J dropped 6 bases, with 13 bases sitting between them. This chain's CDR3 is CASSSSHFAGELFF. CDR3 coding DNA: TGTGCCAGCAGTTCAAGTCACTTTGCCGGGGAGCTGTTTTTT.